This entry concerns a single TCR beta chain. This entry is derived from a study of blood T cell repertoires in COVID-19. Original processing notes: Estimates of nucleated cell counts were drawn from the amplification of reference gene primers. Using immunoSEQ multiplex PCR, the repertoire was profiled, and TCRdb retains in-frame clones only, with some absent. The V and J calls and clone size were taken over from that table, and D and trimming were inferred from the DNA. The data contain more than 90,000 clones, 86% of them singletons. The CDR3 extends over 17 amino acids. CDR1 KGHDR and CDR2 SFDVKD come from the germline V gene. Trimming at V came to 4 bases and at J to 3 bases, leaving 5 bases not matched to a gene.

The material sequenced was peripheral blood. The clonotype comes from a man between 35 and 55 years old with acute or convalescent COVID-19. The rearrangement joins TRBV24-1 to TRBJ2-6; 10 bases fit TRBD1. CDR3 sequence reads: CATSDADRGFGANVLTF. The CDR3 region has the DNA TGTGCCACCAGTGACGCGGACAGGGGGTTTGGGGCCAACGTCCTGACTTTC.